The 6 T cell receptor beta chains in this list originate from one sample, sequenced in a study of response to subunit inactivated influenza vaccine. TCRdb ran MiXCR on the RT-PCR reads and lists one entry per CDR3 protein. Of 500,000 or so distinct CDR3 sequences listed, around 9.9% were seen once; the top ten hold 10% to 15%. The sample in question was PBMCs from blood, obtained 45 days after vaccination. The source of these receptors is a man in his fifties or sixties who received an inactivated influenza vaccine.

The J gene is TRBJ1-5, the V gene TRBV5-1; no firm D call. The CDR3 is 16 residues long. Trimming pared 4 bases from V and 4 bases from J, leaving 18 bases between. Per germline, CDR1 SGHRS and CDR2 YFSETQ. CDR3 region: CASSPSSGGFNQPQHF. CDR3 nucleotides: TGCGCCAGCAGCCCGTCGAGCGGCGGTTTTAATCAGCCCCAGCATTTT.

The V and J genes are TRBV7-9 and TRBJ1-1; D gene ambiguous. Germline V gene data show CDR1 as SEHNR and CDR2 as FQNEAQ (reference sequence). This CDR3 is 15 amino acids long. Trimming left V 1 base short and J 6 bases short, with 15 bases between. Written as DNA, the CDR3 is TGTGCCAGCAGCTTAGGTAACAGATCCCCGCCTGAAGCTTTCTTT. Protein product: CASSLGNRSPPEAFF.

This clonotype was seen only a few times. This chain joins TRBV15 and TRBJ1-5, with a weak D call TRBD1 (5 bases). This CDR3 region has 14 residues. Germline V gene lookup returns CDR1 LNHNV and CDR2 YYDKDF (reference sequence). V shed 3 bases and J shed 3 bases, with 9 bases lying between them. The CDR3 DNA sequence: TGTGCCACCAGCAGGGGGGAAGTCAATCAGCCCCAGCATTTT. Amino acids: CATSRGEVNQPQHF.

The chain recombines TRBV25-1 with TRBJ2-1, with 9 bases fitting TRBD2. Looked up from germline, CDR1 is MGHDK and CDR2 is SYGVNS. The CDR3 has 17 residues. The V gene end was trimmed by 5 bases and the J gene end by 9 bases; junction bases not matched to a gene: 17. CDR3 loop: CASSTQLGASGVTEQFF. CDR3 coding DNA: TGTGCCAGCAGTACCCAACTAGGGGCTAGCGGGGTGACTGAGCAGTTCTTC.

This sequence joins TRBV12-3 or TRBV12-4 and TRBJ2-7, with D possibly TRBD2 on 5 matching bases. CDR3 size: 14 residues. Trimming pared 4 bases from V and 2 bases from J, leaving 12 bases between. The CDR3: CASSYPSLTYEQYF. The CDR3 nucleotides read TGTGCCAGCAGTTACCCTAGCTTAACCTACGAGCAGTACTTC.

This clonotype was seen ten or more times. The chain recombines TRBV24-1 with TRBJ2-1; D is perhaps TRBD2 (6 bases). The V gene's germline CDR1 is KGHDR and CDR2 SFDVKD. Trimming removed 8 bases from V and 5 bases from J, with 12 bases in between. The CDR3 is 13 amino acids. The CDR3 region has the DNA TGTGCCACCACAGCGGGTTACAACAATGAGCAGTTCTTC. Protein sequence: CATTAGYNNEQFF.